This entry concerns a single T cell receptor beta chain. What it recognizes is unknown. The source of the sample is a study of T cells expressing NK-cell markers. Whole-study context: Most of the eight sequenced donors were HCMV-seropositive; one was seronegative. Overall study findings and caveats: In several donors, dominant clonotypes made up about 28.3-65% of CD3+CD56-NKG2C+ cells. The share of CD8+ T cells held by dominant NKG2C+ clonotypes was roughly 1.0-8% in about 6 donors.

The authors generated TCR beta cDNA through 5'RACE template switching with UMIs. TCRdb reprocessed the 5' RACE reads and keeps a single row for each CDR3 protein, giving no DNA. This repertoire includes over 150,000 distinct CDR3 sequences. From germline, CDR1 is SEHNR and CDR2 FQNEAQ (reference sequence). The CDR3 has 15 amino acids. The sequenced sample was blood T cells: a sorted CD56 or NKG2C T cell subset, CD4+ or CD8+ T cells, or bulk PBMC T cells (not recorded which). The chain links TRBV7-9 to TRBJ2-5; TCRdb's D call, TRBD2, is unchecked because there is no DNA. The origin of this receptor is a woman aged 50 to 65 in good health. The CDR3 loop reads CASSQPGLAGETQYF.